The clone carrying this T cell receptor beta chain was detected only once. The antigen is not known. Germline loops: CDR1 SGHNT, CDR2 YENEEA. Trimming removed 5 bases from V and 1 base from J, with 9 bases in between. This CDR3 spans 13 amino acids. The data belong to a study of Ad26.COV2.S vaccination and SARS-CoV-2 variants. Study results and caveats: Measurement of non-spike TCR breadth gave similar results in vaccine and placebo recipients. Reported findings describe substantial breadth in spike-specific CD8+ and CD4+ T cell responses following vaccination.

Profiled with immunoSEQ multiplex PCR; TCRdb holds only in-frame clones, not every one. The sample yields a few hundred thousand clones, about nine tenths seen once. Specified treatment: over 15 received Ad26.COV2.S at low or high dose, single or two shots; 5 received placebo; per-sample allocation not given. Following the first vaccine or placebo injection, samples were taken on day 63. Aged 18-55 years, donor was enrolled in Boston in 2020. The receptor's source is a person between 18 and 59 years old who received the Ad26.COV2.S COVID-19 vaccine or a placebo. This chain links TRBV11-3 with TRBJ2-7; possibly TRBD1 for D (6 bases). The sample here was peripheral blood, taken in a trial of Ad26.COV2.S vaccine versus placebo. DNA of the CDR3: TGTGCCAGCAGCAGGACAGATTCCTACGAGCAGTACTTC. Protein: CASSRTDSYEQYF.